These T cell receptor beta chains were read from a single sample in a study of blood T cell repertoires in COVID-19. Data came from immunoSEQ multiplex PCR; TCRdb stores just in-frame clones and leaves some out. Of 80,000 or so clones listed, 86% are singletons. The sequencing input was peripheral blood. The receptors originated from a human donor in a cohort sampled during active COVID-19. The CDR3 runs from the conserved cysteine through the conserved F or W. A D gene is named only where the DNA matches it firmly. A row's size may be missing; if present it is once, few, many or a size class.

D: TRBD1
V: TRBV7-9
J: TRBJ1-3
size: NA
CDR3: CASSSLGTGTGNTIYF
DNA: TGTGCCAGCAGCTCTTTGGGGACAGGGACTGGAAACACCATATATTTT

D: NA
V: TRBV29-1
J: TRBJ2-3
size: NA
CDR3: CSVRDTDTQYF
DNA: TGCAGCGTCCGGGACACAGATACGCAGTATTTT

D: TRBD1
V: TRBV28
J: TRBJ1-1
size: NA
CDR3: CASSRQGNMNTEAFF
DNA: TGTGCCAGCAGTAGACAGGGAAATATGAACACTGAAGCTTTCTTT

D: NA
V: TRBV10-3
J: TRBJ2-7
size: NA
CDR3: CAISESIENFGQYF
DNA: TGTGCCATCAGTGAGAGTATAGAGAACTTCGGGCAGTACTTC

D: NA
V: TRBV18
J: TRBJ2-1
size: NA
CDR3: CASSPPSYNEQFF
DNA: TGTGCCAGCTCCCCTCCCTCCTACAATGAGCAGTTCTTC

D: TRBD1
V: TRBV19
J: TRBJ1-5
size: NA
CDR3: CASSISGGLNQPQHF
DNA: TGTGCCAGTAGTATCTCAGGGGGCCTCAATCAGCCCCAGCATTTT

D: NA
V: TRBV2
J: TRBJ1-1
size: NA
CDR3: CASSLRGGTEAFF
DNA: TGTGCCAGCAGCCTCAGGGGCGGCACTGAAGCTTTCTTT

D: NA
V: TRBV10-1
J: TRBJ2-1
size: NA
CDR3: CASSNIVVAEKRNEQFF
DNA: TGCGCCAGCAGTAATATCGTGGTAGCGGAGAAGAGGAATGAGCAGTTCTTC

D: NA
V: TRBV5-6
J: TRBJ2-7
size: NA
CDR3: CASSLTVSYEQYF
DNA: TGTGCCAGCAGCTTAACGGTCTCCTACGAGCAGTACTTC

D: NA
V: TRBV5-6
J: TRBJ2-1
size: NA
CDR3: CASSPQLQGFNEQFF
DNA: TGTGCCAGCAGCCCCCAATTACAGGGATTCAATGAGCAGTTCTTC

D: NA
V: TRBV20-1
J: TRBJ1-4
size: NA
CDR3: CSAKRNEKLFF
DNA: TGCAGTGCCAAGAGGAATGAAAAACTGTTTTTT

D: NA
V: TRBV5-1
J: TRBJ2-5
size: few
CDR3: CASSPTQQTGAGETQYF
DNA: TGCGCCAGCAGCCCCACACAACAGACAGGAGCGGGGGAGACCCAGTACTTC

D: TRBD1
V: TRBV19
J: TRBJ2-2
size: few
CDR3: CASSSGTGLSGELFF
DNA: TGTGCCAGTAGTTCCGGGACAGGGTTATCAGGGGAGCTGTTTTTT

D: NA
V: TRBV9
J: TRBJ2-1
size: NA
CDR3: CASSVASEVSDEQFF
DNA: TGTGCCAGCAGCGTAGCTAGCGAGGTCAGCGATGAGCAGTTCTTC

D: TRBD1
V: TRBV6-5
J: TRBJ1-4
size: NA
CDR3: CASSYTGTGGEKLFF
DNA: TGTGCCAGCAGTTACACCGGGACAGGGGGTGAAAAACTGTTTTTT

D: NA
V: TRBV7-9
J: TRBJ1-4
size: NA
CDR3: CASSPRGRGALNEKLFF
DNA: TGTGCCAGCAGCCCGCGAGGCCGGGGGGCGCTTAATGAAAAACTGTTTTTT

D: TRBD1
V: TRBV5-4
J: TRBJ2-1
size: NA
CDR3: CASNLDRGEYNEQFF
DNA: TGTGCCAGCAACTTAGACAGGGGGGAATACAATGAGCAGTTCTTC

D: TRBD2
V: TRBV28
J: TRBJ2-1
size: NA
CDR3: CASSRREASYNEQFF
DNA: TGTGCCAGCAGTCGTCGGGAGGCTTCCTACAATGAGCAGTTCTTC

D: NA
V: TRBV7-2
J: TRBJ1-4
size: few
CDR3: CASSLGTEDEKLFF
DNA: TGTGCCAGCAGCTTAGGGACAGAAGATGAAAAACTGTTTTTT

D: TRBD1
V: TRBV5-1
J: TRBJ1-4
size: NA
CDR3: CASSLGDRTNEKLFF
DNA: TGCGCCAGCAGTTTGGGGGACAGGACTAATGAAAAACTGTTTTTT

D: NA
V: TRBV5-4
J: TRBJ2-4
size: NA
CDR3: CASSSPGAKNIQYF
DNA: TGTGCCAGCAGCTCCCCGGGGGCCAAAAACATTCAGTACTTC

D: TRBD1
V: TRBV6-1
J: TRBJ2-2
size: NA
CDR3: CASSDPQGANTGELFF
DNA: TGTGCCAGCAGTGACCCACAGGGGGCGAACACCGGGGAGCTGTTTTTT

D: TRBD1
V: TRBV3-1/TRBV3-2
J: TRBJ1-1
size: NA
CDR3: CASSPYPQGEAFF
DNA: TGTGCCAGCAGCCCTTACCCACAGGGGGAAGCTTTCTTT

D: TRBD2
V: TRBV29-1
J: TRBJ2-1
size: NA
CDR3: CSFLPMGGYNEQFF
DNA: TGCAGCTTCCTCCCCATGGGGGGGTACAATGAGCAGTTCTTC

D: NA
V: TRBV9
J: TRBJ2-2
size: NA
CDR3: CASSVEGSGPNTGELFF
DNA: TGTGCCAGCAGCGTAGAGGGTAGCGGACCTAACACCGGGGAGCTGTTTTTT

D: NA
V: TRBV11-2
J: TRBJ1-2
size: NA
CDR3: CASSSNAGPTNYGYTF
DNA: TGTGCCAGCAGCTCCAATGCAGGCCCTACTAACTATGGCTACACCTTC

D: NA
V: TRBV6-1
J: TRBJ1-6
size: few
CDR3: CASSEVGQGNSPLHF
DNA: TGTGCCAGCAGTGAAGTAGGGCAGGGTAATTCACCCCTCCACTTT

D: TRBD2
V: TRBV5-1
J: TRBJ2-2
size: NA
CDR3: CASSPLAGGNTGELFF
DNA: TGCGCCAGCAGCCCCTTAGCGGGAGGGAACACCGGGGAGCTGTTTTTT

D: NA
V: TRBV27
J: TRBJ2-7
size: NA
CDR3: CASSSSGTIYEQYF
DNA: TGTGCCAGCAGTTCCTCCGGGACAATCTACGAGCAGTACTTC

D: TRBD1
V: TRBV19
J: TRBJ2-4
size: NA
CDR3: CASRRTGGRAKNIQYF
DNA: TGTGCCAGTAGGAGGACAGGGGGCCGCGCCAAAAACATTCAGTACTTC

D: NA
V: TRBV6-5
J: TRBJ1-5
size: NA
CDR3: CASSVTGGPQHF
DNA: TGTGCCAGCTCAGTAACCGGCGGCCCCCAGCATTTT

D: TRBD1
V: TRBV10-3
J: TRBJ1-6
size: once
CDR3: CAISESRQGASYNSPLHF
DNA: TGTGCCATCAGTGAGTCGAGACAGGGGGCCTCCTATAATTCACCCCTCCACTTT

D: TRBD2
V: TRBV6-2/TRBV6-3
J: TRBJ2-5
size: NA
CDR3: CASSPGLAGVKSETQYF
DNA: TGTGCCAGCAGTCCGGGACTAGCGGGAGTCAAATCGGAGACCCAGTACTTC

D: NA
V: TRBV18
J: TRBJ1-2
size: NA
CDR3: CASSTEIPGQRNGYTF
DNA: TGTGCCAGCTCGACCGAGATCCCGGGACAAAGGAATGGCTACACCTTC

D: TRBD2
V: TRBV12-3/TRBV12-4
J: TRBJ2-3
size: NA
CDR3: CASKTSGTDTQYF
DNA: TGTGCCAGCAAGACTAGCGGGACAGATACGCAGTATTTT

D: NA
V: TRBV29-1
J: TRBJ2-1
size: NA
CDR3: CSVEVGSGESYNEQFF
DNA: TGCAGCGTTGAAGTCGGCAGCGGCGAATCCTACAATGAGCAGTTCTTC

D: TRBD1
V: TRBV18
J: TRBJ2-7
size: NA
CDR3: CASSLGQALGEQYF
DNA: TGTGCCAGCTCCCTGGGACAGGCGCTGGGAGAGCAGTACTTC

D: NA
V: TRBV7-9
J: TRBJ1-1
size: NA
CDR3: CASSLEGINTEAFF
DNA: TGTGCCAGCAGCTTGGAGGGGATCAACACTGAAGCTTTCTTT

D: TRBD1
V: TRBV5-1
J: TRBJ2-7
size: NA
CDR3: CASSLVGQGDEQYF
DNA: TGCGCCAGCAGCTTGGTCGGGCAGGGGGACGAGCAGTACTTC

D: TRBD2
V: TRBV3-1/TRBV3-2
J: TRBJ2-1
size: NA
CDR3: CASSLVLRGLARNEQFF
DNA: TGTGCCAGCAGCCTCGTCCTCCGTGGACTAGCGAGAAATGAGCAGTTCTTC

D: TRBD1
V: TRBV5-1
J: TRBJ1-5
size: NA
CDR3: CASSLGDRPDQPQHF
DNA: TGCGCCAGCAGCTTGGGGGACAGGCCCGATCAGCCCCAGCATTTT

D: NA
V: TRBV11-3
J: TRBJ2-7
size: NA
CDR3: CASSLGGTGFYEQYF
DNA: TGTGCCAGCAGCTTAGGTGGAACAGGGTTCTACGAGCAGTACTTC

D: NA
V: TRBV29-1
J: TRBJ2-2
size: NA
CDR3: CSVLREYANTGELFF
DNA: TGCAGCGTTCTTCGGGAGTACGCGAACACCGGGGAGCTGTTTTTT

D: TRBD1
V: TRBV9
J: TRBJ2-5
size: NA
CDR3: CASSVTGQGWEETQYF
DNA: TGTGCCAGCAGCGTTACCGGACAGGGCTGGGAAGAGACCCAGTACTTC

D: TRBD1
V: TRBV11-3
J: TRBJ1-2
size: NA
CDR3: CASSSHGQGDYGYTF
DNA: TGTGCCAGCAGCTCCCATGGACAGGGGGACTATGGCTACACCTTC